This T cell receptor (beta chain) emerged from a study of blood T cells in healthy people across ages. V was cut by 6 bases and J by 4 bases, with 10 bases left in between. The CDR3 loop spans 12 amino acids. A minimum of 5.5 micrograms of total RNA was extracted per sample. Together with a sample-barcoded 5' primer, a J-beta primer mix was included in a second PCR lasting about 6 to 11 cycles. Per sample, CDR3-containing paired-end reads numbered at least 2.5 million. A single record per CDR3 protein comes from TCRdb applying MiXCR to the 5' RACE reads. Here the sample spans about a million distinct CDR3 sequences, roughly 51% being singletons. Worth noting for this clonotype: Its antigen is not known.

Study-wide findings and caveats: Compared with aged donors, long-lived donors showed fewer expanded clones, suggesting selection. The diversity estimates, figures obtained from one million T cells, were considered underestimates.

Material: blood. The sequence was obtained from a woman aged 60-70 years in good health. This chain joins TRBV12-3 or TRBV12-4 and TRBJ2-7; possibly TRBD1 or TRBD2 for D (5 bases each). Here the CDR3 reads CASRVGVYEQYF. The CDR3 bases are TGTGCCAGCAGAGTGGGGGTATACGAGCAGTACTTC.